The 25 T cell receptor beta chains below all came from one sample that was sequenced in a study of blood T cell repertoires in COVID-19. Measured with immunoSEQ multiplex PCR; TCRdb has only the in-frame clones, and not every one. This sample has roughly 45,000 clones, with about nine tenths found just once. Sequenced: peripheral blood. The receptors were gathered from a man aged 55 to 70 with active COVID-19.

The chain is built from TRBV24-1 and TRBJ2-7; 11 bases are shared with TRBD2. The CDR3 sequence is 15 residues long. Germline assignment: CDR1 KGHDR and CDR2 SFDVKD. V lost 2 bases to trimming and J lost 2 bases; unmatched junction nucleotides: 1. CDR3 in amino acids: CATSDSTSGTYEQYF. DNA for the CDR3: TGTGCCACCAGTGATTCGACTAGCGGGACCTACGAGCAGTACTTC.

The chain has TRBV4-3 and TRBJ2-3; 10 bases fit TRBD2. The CDR3 length is 17 residues. CDR1 is LGHNA, CDR2 YSLEER, per germline. V gave up 0 bases and J gave up 4 bases; unmatched junction bases: 7. The CDR3 nucleotides are TGCGCCAGCAGCCAAGAGACTAGCGGGCGTCTCGCAGATACGCAGTATTTT. The encoded protein is CASSQETSGRLADTQYF.

The chain recombines TRBV18 with TRBJ2-3; D gene ambiguous. The germline gives CDR1 KGHSH, CDR2 LQKENI. Trimming left V 1 base short and J 1 base short, with 9 bases between. The CDR3 has 15 residues. CDR3 DNA: TGTGCCAGCTCACCACGTCAGGCCGGCACAGATACGCAGTATTTT. Amino acids: CASSPRQAGTDTQYF. The complete variable domain, with remaining parts taken from reference TRBV18 and TRBJ2-3, reads NAGVMQNPRHLVRRRGQEARLRCSPMKGHSHVYWYRQLPEEGLKFMVYLQKENIIDESGMPKERFSAEFPKEGPSILRIQQVVRGDSAAYFCASSPRQAGTDTQYFGPGTRLTVL.

The V gene is TRBV5-1, the J gene TRBJ1-3; D is undetermined. Germline-derived CDR1 and CDR2 are SGHRS and YFSETQ. The CDR3 is 16 residues long. V dropped 0 bases and J dropped 2 bases, with 12 bases sitting between them. The DNA for the CDR3 is TGCGCCAGCAGCTTGGATGTATCGGGGACTGGAAACACCATATATTTT. This gives the protein CASSLDVSGTGNTIYF.

The chain uses TRBV4-3 and TRBJ2-6; 12 bases are shared with TRBD1. Germline CDR1 is LGHNA and CDR2 is YSLEER. The trim removed 4 bases at V and 4 bases at J, leaving 11 bases unmatched. This CDR3 has 19 amino acids. CDR3 amino acids: CASSPYTGQGANGANVLTF. The CDR3 DNA reads TGCGCCAGCAGCCCGTATACGGGACAGGGGGCGAACGGGGCCAACGTCCTGACTTTC.

The chain is built from TRBV5-5 and TRBJ1-6; no firm D call. V shed 1 base and J shed 0 bases, with 5 bases lying between them. Germline V gene sequence: CDR1 SGHKS, CDR2 YYEKEE (reference sequence). The CDR3 covers 15 residues. The CDR3 DNA reads as TGTGCCAGCAGCTTGCGCGACTCCTATAATTCACCCCTCCACTTT. It yields the protein CASSLRDSYNSPLHF.

The V gene is TRBV19, the J gene TRBJ1-4, with D tentatively TRBD1 (6 bases). Per germline, CDR1 LNHDA and CDR2 SQIVND (reference sequence). The CDR3 consists of 14 residues. V was pared by 8 bases and J by 7 bases, with 17 bases between. CDR3 coding DNA: TGTGCCAGTGGGGCCGGGGGGGCGGCTGAAAAACTGTTTTTT. It specifies CASGAGGAAEKLFF. Filled out from reference TRBV19 and TRBJ1-4, the complete variable domain reads DGGITQSPKYLFRKEGQNVTLSCEQNLNHDAMYWYRQDPGQGLRLIYYSQIVNDFQKGDIAEGYSVSREKKESFPLTVTSAQKNPTAFYLCASGAGGAAEKLFFGSGTQLSVL.

This clone was seen a single time. The chain uses TRBV28 and TRBJ2-3; TRBD1 matches 9 bases. Trimming at V came to 8 bases and at J to 6 bases, leaving 9 bases not matched to a gene. The CDR3 covers 14 residues. Germline CDR1 MDHEN, CDR2 SYDVKM. CDR3 loop: CASGLTGGEDTQYF. CDR3 sequence (DNA): TGTGCCAGCGGACTTACAGGGGGCGAGGATACGCAGTATTTT.

The V call is TRBV5-4, the J call TRBJ2-1; 8 bases line up with TRBD1. V lost 3 bases, J lost 1 base, and 6 bases stayed unmatched. CDR1 is SGHNT, CDR2 YYREEE, per germline (reference sequence). This CDR3 comprises 16 residues. In DNA, the CDR3 is TGTGCCAGCAGCTCATACAGGGGGAGTTCCTACAATGAGCAGTTCTTC. Protein: CASSSYRGSSYNEQFF.

On this clone: In the same sample, other DNA sequences code for this CDR3. The chain employs TRBV5-1 and TRBJ2-3; 13 bases are shared with TRBD2. The CDR3 is 16 amino acids. Germline V gene data show CDR1 as SGHRS and CDR2 as YFSETQ. The junction had 4 bases not matched to a gene; V was cut back by 4 bases and J by 2 bases. The CDR3 DNA follows: TGCGCCAGCAGCACAGGACTAGCGGGAGCCACAGATACGCAGTATTTT. It yields the protein CASSTGLAGATDTQYF.

The chain employs TRBV4-1 and TRBJ2-2; TRBD2 agrees at 13 bases. The CDR3 has 15 amino acids. V was pared by 4 bases and J by 6 bases, with 2 bases of the junction left unmatched. Germline V gives CDR1 MGHRA, CDR2 YSYEKL. The CDR3 DNA follows: TGCGCCAGCAGCCGAGGACTAGCGGGAGCCGGGGAGCTGTTTTTT. Residues: CASSRGLAGAGELFF.

This clone was counted once. V gene TRBV4-3 combines with J gene TRBJ1-5; D remains unclear. The germline V gene encodes CDR1 LGHNA and CDR2 YSLEER. This CDR3 region has 13 residues. Trimming shortened V by 4 bases and J by 6 bases, and 10 bases separated the two germline ends. For the CDR3, the DNA is TGCGCCAGCAGCCCCGGGGAGGCTCAGCCCCAGCATTTT. Its protein product is CASSPGEAQPQHF.

The chain recombines TRBV4-1 with TRBJ2-7; 8 bases map to TRBD2. CDR1 and CDR2 from the germline V gene are MGHRA and YSYEKL. The V gene end was trimmed by 2 bases and the J gene end by 0 bases; junction bases not matched to a gene: 12. The CDR3 spans 18 residues. The CDR3 region is CASSQTHLTSGSSYEQYF. The CDR3 coding sequence is TGCGCCAGCAGCCAAACCCACCTCACTAGCGGAAGCTCCTACGAGCAGTACTTC.

The chain carries TRBV20-1 and TRBJ1-5; D gene unclear. V was trimmed by 3 bases and J by 3 bases, leaving 15 bases between them. Per the germline V gene, CDR1 is DFQATT and CDR2 is SNEGSKA (reference sequence). The CDR3 runs to 15 residues. The CDR3 loop reads CSASATGFNNQPQHF. CDR3 in DNA: TGCAGTGCTAGTGCCACGGGGTTCAACAATCAGCCCCAGCATTTT.

This rearrangement joins TRBV10-3 to TRBJ2-7; 9 bases are a match to TRBD2. The V and J ends lost 4 bases and 6 bases, in that order; junction bases with no gene match: 10. CDR1 is ENHRY and CDR2 is SYGVKD in the germline V gene. The CDR3 covers 15 residues. The CDR3 bases are TGTGCCATCAGTGCGACTAGCGGTCCGCTCCGCGAGCAGTACTTC. Its protein product is CAISATSGPLREQYF.

The chain carries TRBV6-2 or TRBV6-3 and TRBJ2-7; 7 bases line up with TRBD1. The CDR3 is 15 amino acids. The V and J ends lost 5 bases and 1 base, in that order; junction bases with no gene match: 8. CDR1 MNHEY and CDR2 SVGEGT come from the germline V gene. CDR3 sequence (DNA): TGTGCCAGCAGTGCCTGGACAGGCCGGTCCTACGAGCAGTACTTC. This translates into CASSAWTGRSYEQYF.

The chain links TRBV6-6 to TRBJ2-7; 7 bases are shared with TRBD2. The trim removed 5 bases at V and 2 bases at J, leaving 12 bases unmatched. The V gene's germline CDR1 is MNHNY and CDR2 SVGAGI (reference sequence). The CDR3 covers 16 residues. The CDR3 spells CASSRRGRGDPYEQYF. The CDR3 DNA sequence: TGTGCCAGCAGTCGACGGGGGAGGGGAGACCCCTACGAGCAGTACTTC.

This clone occurred a few times. The rearrangement uses TRBV7-2 and TRBJ2-1; TRBD2 matches 14 bases. Unmatched junction bases numbered 8, after V lost 7 bases and J lost 9 bases. Germline values: CDR1 SGHTA, CDR2 FQGNSA. This CDR3 has 15 amino acids. Here the CDR3 reads CASKKGLAGDGEQFF. CDR3 DNA sequence: TGTGCCAGCAAAAAGGGACTAGCGGGAGACGGTGAGCAGTTCTTC.

The rearrangement joins TRBV5-1 to TRBJ2-1, with TRBD2 matching over 10 bases. After removal of 2 bases from V and 2 bases from J, the junction contained 10 bases not matched to a gene. CDR1 is SGHRS and CDR2 is YFSETQ in the germline V gene. The CDR3 has 18 residues. CDR3 amino acids: CASSFRVAGGRTYNEQFF. Here the CDR3 DNA reads TGCGCCAGCAGCTTTCGGGTAGCGGGAGGACGTACCTACAATGAGCAGTTCTTC.

V usage is TRBV6-5 and J usage is TRBJ2-1; 8 bases align to TRBD1. V trimming: 4 bases; J trimming: 8 bases; junction bases outside the gene matches: 10. Germline V gene data show CDR1 as MNHEY and CDR2 as SVGAGI. CDR3 length: 15 amino acids. For the CDR3, the DNA is TGTGCCAGCAGTTCCATGAGCAGGGGGCTGTATGAGCAGTTCTTC. Its protein is CASSSMSRGLYEQFF.

This clone has more than one count but fewer than ten. The CDR3 nucleotides read TGTGCCTGGAGTGTCCTGGATACGCAGTATTTT. This gives the protein CAWSVLDTQYF. The chain combines TRBV30 with TRBJ2-3; D not resolved. V lost 0 bases and J 6 bases, leaving 4 bases between the germline ends. The CDR3 totals 11 residues. The V gene's germline CDR1 is GTSNPN and CDR2 SVGIG (reference sequence).

The CDR3 reads CASSPGQGAGGELFF. For the CDR3, the DNA is TGCGCCAGCAGCCCAGGTCAGGGGGCTGGCGGGGAGCTGTTTTTT. V is TRBV5-1 and J is TRBJ2-2; 8 nucleotides agree with TRBD1. This CDR3 region has 15 residues. Germline loops: CDR1 SGHRS, CDR2 YFSETQ. V shed 4 bases and J 7 bases; nucleotides not matched to a gene: 9.

This rearrangement joins TRBV27 to TRBJ2-7; 10 positions agree with TRBD1. V gave up 4 bases and J gave up 6 bases; unmatched junction bases: 3. CDR3 length: 13 amino acids. The germline V gene has CDR1 MNHEY and CDR2 SMNVEV (reference sequence). CDR3 loop: CASSYGTGVEQYF. CDR3 sequence (DNA): TGTGCCAGCAGTTACGGGACAGGGGTCGAGCAGTACTTC.

The rearrangement joins TRBV27 to TRBJ2-7; the D gene is possibly TRBD2 (5 bases). Germline lookup yields CDR1 MNHEY and CDR2 SMNVEV (reference sequence). With 8 bases removed from V and 1 base from J, the gap between germline ends came to 12 bases. This CDR3 region has 13 residues. For the CDR3, the DNA is TGTGCCAGCGGGAGTTTGGGGTCCTACGAGCAGTACTTC. It is translated as CASGSLGSYEQYF.

The V gene is TRBV28, the J gene TRBJ1-3; D not certain. Germline CDR1 is MDHEN and CDR2 is SYDVKM. The CDR3 covers 14 residues. The V and J ends lost 2 bases and 0 bases respectively, with 5 bases between them. The DNA for the CDR3 is TGTGCCAGCAGTTTAATGTACTCTGGAAACACCATATATTTT. It codes for CASSLMYSGNTIYF.